This section outlines one T cell receptor beta chain sequence together with its context. The germline gives CDR1 MDHEN, CDR2 SYDVKM. The V and J ends lost 6 bases and 2 bases respectively, with 15 bases between them. This CDR3 is built from 15 residues. The time point: after dendritic cell vaccination, including at tumor progression/relapse. This record comes from a study of glioma-infiltrating T cells after dendritic cell vaccination. Here immunoSEQ multiplex PCR was the method, and the copy in TCRdb shows in-frame clones only, minus some. The repertoire includes around 78,000 clones, 85% of them detected once, and around 8% sits in the top ten.

This sample comprised blood, obtained after dendritic cell vaccination. The rearrangement uses TRBV28 and TRBJ2-3, with no clear D. This receptor was obtained from a human donor with glioblastoma. As DNA, the CDR3 is TGTGCCAGCAGCGCTGGTAGAACTGACACAGATACGCAGTATTTT. This encodes CASSAGRTDTDTQYF.